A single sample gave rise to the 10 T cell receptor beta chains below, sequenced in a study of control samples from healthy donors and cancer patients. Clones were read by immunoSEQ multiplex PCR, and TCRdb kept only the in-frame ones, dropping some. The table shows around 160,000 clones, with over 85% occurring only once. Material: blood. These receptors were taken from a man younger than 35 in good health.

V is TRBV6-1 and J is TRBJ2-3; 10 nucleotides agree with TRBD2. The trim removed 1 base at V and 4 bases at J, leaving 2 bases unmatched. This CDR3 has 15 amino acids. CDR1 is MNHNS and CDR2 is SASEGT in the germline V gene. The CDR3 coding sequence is TGTGCCAGCAGTGAAGGTACTAGCGGGGCAGATACGCAGTATTTT. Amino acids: CASSEGTSGADTQYF.

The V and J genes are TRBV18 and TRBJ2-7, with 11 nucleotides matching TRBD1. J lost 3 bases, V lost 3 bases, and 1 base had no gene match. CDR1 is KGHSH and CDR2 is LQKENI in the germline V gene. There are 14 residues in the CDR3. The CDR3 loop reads CASSPGTGGYEQYF. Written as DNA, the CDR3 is TGTGCCAGCTCACCGGGGACAGGGGGCTACGAGCAGTACTTC.

The CDR3 here is CAWSVSPISNTGELFF. The DNA of the CDR3 is TGTGCCTGGAGTGTAAGCCCCATATCGAACACCGGGGAGCTGTTTTTT. V and J are TRBV30 and TRBJ2-2; D remains ambiguous. In germline, CDR1 is GTSNPN, CDR2 SVGIG (reference sequence). The CDR3 has 16 amino acids. V lost 0 bases and J lost 0, with 11 bases in between.

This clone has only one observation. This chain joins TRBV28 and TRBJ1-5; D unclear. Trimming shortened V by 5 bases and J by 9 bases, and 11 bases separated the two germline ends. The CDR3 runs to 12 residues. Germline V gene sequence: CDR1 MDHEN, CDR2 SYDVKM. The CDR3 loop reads CASSNRMSPQHF. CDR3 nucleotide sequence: TGTGCCAGCAGTAATAGAATGTCGCCCCAGCATTTT.

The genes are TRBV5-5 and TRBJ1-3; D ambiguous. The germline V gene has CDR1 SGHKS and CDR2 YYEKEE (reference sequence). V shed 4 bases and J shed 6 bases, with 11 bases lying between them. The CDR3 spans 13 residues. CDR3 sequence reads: CASSALGVNTIYF. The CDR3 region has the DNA TGTGCCAGCAGCGCCCTCGGGGTAAACACCATATATTTT.

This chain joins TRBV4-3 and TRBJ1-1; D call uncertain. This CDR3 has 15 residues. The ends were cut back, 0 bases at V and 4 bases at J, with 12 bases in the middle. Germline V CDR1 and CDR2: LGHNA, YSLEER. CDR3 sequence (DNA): TGCGCCAGCAGCCAAGAATTGGGTATTGGCACTGAAGCTTTCTTT. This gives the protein CASSQELGIGTEAFF.

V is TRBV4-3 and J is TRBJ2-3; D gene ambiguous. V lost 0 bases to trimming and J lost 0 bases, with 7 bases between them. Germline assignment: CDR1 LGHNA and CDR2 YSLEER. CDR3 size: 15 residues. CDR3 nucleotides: TGCGCCAGCAGCCAAGAGTTCGCTAGCACAGATACGCAGTATTTT. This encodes CASSQEFASTDTQYF.

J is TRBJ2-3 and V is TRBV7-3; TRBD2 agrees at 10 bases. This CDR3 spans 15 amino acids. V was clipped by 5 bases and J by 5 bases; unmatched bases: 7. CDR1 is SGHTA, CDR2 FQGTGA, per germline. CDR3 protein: CASSLSGRAEDTQYF. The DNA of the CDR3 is TGTGCCAGCAGCCTAAGCGGGAGGGCCGAAGATACGCAGTATTTT.

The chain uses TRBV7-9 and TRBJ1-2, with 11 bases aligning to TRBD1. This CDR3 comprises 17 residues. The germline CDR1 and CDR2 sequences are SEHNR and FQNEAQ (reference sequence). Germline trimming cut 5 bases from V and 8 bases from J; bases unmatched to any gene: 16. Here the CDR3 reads CASSRIPGQGESRGYTF. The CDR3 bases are TGTGCCAGCAGCCGTATACCGGGACAGGGGGAGTCTCGGGGCTACACCTTC.

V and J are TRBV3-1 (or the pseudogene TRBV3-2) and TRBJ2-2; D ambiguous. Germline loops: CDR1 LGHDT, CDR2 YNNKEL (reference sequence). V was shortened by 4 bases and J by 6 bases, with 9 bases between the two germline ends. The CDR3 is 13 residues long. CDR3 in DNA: TGTGCCAGCAGCCTTCGGGCCTCCGGGGAGCTGTTTTTT. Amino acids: CASSLRASGELFF.